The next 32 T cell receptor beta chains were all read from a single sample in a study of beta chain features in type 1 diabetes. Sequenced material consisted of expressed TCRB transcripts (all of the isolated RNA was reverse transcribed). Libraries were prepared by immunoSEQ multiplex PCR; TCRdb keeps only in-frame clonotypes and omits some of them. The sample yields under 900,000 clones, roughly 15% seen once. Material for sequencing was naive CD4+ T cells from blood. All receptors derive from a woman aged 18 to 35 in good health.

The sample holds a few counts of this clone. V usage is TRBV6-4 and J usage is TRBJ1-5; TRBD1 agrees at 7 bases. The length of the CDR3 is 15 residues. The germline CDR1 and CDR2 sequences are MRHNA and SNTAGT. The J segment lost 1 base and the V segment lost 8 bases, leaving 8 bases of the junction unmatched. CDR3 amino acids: CASAYRDSSNQPQHF. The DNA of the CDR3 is TGTGCCAGCGCTTACCGGGACAGCAGCAATCAGCCCCAGCATTTT.

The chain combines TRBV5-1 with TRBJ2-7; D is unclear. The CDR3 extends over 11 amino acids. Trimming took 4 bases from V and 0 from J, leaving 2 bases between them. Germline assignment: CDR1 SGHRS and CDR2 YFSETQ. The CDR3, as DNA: TGCGCCAGCAGCGTCTCCTACGAGCAGTACTTC. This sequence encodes CASSVSYEQYF.

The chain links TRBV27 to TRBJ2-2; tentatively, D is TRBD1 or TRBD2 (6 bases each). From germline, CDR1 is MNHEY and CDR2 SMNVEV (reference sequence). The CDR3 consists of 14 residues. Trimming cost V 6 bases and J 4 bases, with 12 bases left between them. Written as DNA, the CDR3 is TGTGCCAGCAGCGGGGGCGCTGGCACCGGGGAGCTGTTTTTT. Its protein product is CASSGGAGTGELFF.

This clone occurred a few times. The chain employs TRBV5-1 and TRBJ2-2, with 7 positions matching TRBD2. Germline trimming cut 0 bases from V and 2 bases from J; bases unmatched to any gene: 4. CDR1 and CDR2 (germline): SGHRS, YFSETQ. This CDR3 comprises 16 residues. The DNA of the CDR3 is TGCGCCAGCAGCTTGGTGGCTAGCGGAAACACCGGGGAGCTGTTTTTT. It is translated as CASSLVASGNTGELFF.

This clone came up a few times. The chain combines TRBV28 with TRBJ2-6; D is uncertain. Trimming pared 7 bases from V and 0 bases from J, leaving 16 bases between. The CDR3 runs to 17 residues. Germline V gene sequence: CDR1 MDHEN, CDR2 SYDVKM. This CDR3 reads CASTKWHGGSGANVLTF. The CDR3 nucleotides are TGTGCCAGCACTAAATGGCACGGCGGCTCTGGGGCCAACGTCCTGACTTTC.

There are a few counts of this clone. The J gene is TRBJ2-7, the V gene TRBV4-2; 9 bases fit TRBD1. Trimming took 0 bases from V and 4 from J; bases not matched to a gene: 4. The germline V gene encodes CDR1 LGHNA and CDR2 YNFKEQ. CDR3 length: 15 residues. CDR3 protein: CASSQEGQGNYEQYF. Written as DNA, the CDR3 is TGTGCCAGCAGCCAAGAAGGACAGGGGAATTACGAGCAGTACTTC.

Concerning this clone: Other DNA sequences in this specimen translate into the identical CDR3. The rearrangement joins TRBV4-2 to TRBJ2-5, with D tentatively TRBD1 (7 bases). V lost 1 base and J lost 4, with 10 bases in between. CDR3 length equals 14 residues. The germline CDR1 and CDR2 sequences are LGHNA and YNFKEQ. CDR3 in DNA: TGTGCCAGCAGCCAAGGACAGGGAGGAGAGACCCAGTACTTC. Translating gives CASSQGQGGETQYF.

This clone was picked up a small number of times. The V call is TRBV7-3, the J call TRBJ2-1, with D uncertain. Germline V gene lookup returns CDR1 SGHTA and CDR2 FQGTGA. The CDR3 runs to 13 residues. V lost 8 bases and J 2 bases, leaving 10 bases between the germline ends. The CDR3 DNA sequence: TGTGCCAGCTCCCGCTCTACCTACAATGAGCAGTTCTTC. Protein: CASSRSTYNEQFF.

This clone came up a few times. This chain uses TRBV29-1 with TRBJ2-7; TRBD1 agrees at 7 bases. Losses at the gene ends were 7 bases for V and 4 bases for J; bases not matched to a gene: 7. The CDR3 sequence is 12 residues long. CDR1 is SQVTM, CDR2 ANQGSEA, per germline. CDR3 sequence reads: CSARDRSYEQYF. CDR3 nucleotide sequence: TGCAGCGCCCGGGACAGATCGTACGAGCAGTACTTC.

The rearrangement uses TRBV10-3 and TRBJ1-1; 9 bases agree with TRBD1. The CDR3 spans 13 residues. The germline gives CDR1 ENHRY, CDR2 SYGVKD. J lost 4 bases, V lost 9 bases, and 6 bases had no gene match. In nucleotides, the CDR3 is TGTGCCATGGGACAGGGATCGGCCACTGAAGCTTTCTTT. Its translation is CAMGQGSATEAFF.

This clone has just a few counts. CDR3 bases: TGTGCCACCAGCAGAGATCCACAGAACAATCAGCCCCAGCATTTT. This codes for CATSRDPQNNQPQHF. The chain employs TRBV15 and TRBJ1-5; D is ambiguous. The ends were cut back, 0 bases at V and 3 bases at J, with 9 bases in the middle. The CDR3 is 15 amino acids. CDR1 is LNHNV and CDR2 is YYDKDF in the germline V gene (reference sequence).

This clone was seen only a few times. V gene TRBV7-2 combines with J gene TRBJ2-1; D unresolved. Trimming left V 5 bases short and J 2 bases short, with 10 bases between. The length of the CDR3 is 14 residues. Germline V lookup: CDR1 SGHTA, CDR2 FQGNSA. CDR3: CASSPSPAYNEQFF. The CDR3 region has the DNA TGTGCCAGCAGCCCTTCTCCAGCCTACAATGAGCAGTTCTTC.

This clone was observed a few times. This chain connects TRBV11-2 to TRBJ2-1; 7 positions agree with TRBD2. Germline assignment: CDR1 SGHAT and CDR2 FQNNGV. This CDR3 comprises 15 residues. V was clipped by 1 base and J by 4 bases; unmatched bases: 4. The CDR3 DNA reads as TGTGCCAGCAGCTTAGGGGCTAGCGGATACAATGAGCAGTTCTTC. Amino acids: CASSLGASGYNEQFF.

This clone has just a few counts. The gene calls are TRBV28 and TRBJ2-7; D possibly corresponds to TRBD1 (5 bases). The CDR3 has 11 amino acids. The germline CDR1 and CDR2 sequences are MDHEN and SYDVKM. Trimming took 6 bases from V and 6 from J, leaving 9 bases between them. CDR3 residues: CASRGPREQYF. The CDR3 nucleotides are TGTGCCAGCAGGGGGCCCCGCGAGCAGTACTTC.

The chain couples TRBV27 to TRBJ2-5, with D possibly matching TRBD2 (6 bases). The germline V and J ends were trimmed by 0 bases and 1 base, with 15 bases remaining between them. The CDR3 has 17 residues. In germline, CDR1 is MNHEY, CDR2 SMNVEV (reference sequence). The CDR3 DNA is TGTGCCAGCAGTTTATCGTCGGTGGGGGGTGTCCAAGAGACCCAGTACTTC. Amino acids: CASSLSSVGGVQETQYF.

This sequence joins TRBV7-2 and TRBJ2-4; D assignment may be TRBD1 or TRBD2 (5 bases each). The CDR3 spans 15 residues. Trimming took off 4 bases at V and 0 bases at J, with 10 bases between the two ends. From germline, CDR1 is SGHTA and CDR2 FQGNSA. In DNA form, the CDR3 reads TGTGCCAGCAGCTCTCCGGGGCTAGCCAAAAACATTCAGTACTTC. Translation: CASSSPGLAKNIQYF.

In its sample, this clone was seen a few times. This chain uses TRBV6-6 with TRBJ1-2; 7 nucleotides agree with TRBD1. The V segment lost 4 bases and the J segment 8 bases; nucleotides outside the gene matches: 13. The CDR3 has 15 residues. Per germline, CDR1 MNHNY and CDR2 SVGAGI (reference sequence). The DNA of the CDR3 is TGTGCCAGCAGTTCGTCCGACAGGGCCCACGGGGGCTACACCTTC. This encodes CASSSSDRAHGGYTF.

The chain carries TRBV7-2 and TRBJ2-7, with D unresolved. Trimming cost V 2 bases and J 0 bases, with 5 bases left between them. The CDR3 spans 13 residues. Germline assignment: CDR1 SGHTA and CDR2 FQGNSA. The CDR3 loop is CASSLTFSYEQYF. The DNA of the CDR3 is TGTGCCAGCAGCTTAACTTTCTCCTACGAGCAGTACTTC.

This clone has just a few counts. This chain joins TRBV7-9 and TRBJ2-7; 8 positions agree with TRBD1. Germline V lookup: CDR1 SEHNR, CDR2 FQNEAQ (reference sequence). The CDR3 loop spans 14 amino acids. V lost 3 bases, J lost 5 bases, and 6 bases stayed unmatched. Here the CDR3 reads CASSFGRGRDEQYF. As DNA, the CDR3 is TGTGCCAGCAGCTTCGGCAGGGGGCGCGACGAGCAGTACTTC.

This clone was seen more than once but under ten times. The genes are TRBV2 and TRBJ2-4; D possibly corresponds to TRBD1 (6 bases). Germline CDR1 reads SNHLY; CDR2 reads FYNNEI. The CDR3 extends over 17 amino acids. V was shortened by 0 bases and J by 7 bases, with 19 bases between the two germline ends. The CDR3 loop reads CASSEALNWGQGNIQYF. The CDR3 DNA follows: TGTGCCAGCAGTGAAGCGCTGAACTGGGGCCAGGGGAACATTCAGTACTTC.

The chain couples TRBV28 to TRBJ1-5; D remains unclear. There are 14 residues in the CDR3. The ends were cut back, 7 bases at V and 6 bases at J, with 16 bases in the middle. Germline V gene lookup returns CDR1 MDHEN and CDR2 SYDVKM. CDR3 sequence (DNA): TGTGCCAGCACAGACGGAGATGGCACTCAGCCCCAGCATTTT. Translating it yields CASTDGDGTQPQHF. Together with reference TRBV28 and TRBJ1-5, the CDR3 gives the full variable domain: DVKVTQSSRYLVKRTGEKVFLECVQDMDHENMFWYRQDPGLGLRLIYFSYDVKMKEKGDIPEGYSVSREKKERFSLILESASTNQTSMYLCASTDGDGTQPQHFGDGTRLSIL.

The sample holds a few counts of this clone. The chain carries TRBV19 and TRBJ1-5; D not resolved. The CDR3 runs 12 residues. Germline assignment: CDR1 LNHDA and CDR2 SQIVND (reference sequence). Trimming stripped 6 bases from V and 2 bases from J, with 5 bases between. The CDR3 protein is CASRGGNQPQHF. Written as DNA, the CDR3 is TGTGCCAGTAGGGGCGGCAATCAGCCCCAGCATTTT.

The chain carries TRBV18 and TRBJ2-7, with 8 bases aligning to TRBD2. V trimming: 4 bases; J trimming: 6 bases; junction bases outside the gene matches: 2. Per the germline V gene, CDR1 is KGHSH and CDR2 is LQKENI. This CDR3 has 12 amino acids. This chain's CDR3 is CASSQSGSEQYF. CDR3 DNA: TGTGCCAGCTCACAAAGCGGGAGCGAGCAGTACTTC. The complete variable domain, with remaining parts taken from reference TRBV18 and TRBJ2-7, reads NAGVMQNPRHLVRRRGQEARLRCSPMKGHSHVYWYRQLPEEGLKFMVYLQKENIIDESGMPKERFSAEFPKEGPSILRIQQVVRGDSAAYFCASSQSGSEQYFGPGTRLTVT.

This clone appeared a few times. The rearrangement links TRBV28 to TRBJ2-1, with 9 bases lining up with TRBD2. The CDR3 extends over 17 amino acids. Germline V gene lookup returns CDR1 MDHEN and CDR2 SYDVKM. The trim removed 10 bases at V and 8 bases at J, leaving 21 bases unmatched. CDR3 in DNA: TGTGCCACCTTACGGCCCGGGCGGCGGGAGGGCTCCCATGAGCAGTTCTTC. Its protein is CATLRPGRREGSHEQFF. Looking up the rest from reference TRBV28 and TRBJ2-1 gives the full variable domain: DVKVTQSSRYLVKRTGEKVFLECVQDMDHENMFWYRQDPGLGLRLIYFSYDVKMKEKGDIPEGYSVSREKKERFSLILESASTNQTSMYLCATLRPGRREGSHEQFFGPGTRLTVL.

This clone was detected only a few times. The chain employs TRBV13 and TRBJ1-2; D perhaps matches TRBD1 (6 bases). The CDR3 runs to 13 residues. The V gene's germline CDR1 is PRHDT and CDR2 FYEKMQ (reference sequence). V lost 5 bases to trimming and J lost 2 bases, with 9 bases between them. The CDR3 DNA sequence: TGTGCCAGCAGCGCGCAGGGGAACTATGGCTACACCTTC. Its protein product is CASSAQGNYGYTF.

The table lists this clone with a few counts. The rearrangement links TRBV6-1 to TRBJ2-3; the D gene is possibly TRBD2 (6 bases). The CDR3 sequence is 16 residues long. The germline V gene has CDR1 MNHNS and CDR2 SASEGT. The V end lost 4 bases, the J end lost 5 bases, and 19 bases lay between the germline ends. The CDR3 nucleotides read TGTGCCAGCAGTGGAACGTTCGGCGGGATAGGAGATACGCAGTATTTT. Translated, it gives CASSGTFGGIGDTQYF.

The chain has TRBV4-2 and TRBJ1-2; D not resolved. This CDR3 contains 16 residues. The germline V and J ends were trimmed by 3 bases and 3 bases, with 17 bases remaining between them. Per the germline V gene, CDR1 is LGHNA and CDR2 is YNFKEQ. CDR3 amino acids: CASSHYQRSQDYGYTF. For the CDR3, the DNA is TGTGCCAGCAGCCACTACCAGAGGAGCCAAGACTATGGCTACACCTTC.

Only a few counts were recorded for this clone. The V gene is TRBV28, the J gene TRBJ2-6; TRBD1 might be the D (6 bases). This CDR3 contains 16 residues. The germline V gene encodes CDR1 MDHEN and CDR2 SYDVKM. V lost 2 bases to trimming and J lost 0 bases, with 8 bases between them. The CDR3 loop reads CASSLAGASGANVLTF. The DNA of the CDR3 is TGTGCCAGCAGTTTAGCAGGGGCCTCTGGGGCCAACGTCCTGACTTTC.

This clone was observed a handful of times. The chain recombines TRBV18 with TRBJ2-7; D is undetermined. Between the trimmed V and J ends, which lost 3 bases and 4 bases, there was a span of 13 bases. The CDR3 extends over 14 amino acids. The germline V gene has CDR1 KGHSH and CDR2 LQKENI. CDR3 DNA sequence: TGTGCCAGCTCACCGGACCGGGTTCGTTACGAGCAGTACTTC. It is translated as CASSPDRVRYEQYF. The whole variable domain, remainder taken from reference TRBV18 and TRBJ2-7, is NAGVMQNPRHLVRRRGQEARLRCSPMKGHSHVYWYRQLPEEGLKFMVYLQKENIIDESGMPKERFSAEFPKEGPSILRIQQVVRGDSAAYFCASSPDRVRYEQYFGPGTRLTVT.

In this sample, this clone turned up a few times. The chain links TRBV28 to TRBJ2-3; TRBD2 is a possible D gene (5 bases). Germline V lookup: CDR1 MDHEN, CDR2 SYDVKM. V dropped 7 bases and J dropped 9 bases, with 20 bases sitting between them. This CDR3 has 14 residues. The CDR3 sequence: CASIPQAVPGTQYF. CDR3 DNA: TGTGCCAGCATTCCCCAGGCCGTCCCGGGGACGCAGTATTTT.

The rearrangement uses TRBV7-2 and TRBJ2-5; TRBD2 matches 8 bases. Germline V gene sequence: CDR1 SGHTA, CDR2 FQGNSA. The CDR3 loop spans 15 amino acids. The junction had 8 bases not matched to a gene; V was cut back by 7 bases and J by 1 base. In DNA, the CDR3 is TGTGCCAGCACCAAAGTAGCGGGGTCCCAAGAGACCCAGTACTTC. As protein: CASTKVAGSQETQYF. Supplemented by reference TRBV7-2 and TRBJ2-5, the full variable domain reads GAGVSQSPSNKVTEKGKDVELRCDPISGHTALYWYRQSLGQGLEFLIYFQGNSAPDKSGLPSDRFSAERTGGSVSTLTIQRTQQEDSAVYLCASTKVAGSQETQYFGPGTRLLVL.

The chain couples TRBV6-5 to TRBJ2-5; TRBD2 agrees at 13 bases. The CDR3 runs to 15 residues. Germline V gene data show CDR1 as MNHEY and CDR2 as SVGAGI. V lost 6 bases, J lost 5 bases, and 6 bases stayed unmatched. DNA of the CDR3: TGTGCCAGCAGACAAAGGACTAGCGGGAGTGAGACCCAGTACTTC. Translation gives CASRQRTSGSETQYF.